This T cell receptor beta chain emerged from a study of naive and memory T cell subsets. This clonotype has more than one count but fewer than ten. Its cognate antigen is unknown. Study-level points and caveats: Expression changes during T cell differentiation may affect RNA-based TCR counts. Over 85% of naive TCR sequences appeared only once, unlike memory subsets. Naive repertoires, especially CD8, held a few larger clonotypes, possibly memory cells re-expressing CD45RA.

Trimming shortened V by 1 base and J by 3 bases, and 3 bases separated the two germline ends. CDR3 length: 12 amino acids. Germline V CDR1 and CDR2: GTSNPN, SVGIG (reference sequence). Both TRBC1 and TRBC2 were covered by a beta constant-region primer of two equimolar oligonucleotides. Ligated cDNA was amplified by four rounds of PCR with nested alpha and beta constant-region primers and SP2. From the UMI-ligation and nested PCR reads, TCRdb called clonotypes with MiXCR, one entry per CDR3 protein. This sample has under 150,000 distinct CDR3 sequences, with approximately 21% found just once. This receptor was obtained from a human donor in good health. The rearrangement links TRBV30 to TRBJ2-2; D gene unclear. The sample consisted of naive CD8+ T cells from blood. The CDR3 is CAWSAHTGELFF. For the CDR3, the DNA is TGTGCCTGGAGTGCTCACACCGGGGAGCTGTTTTTT.